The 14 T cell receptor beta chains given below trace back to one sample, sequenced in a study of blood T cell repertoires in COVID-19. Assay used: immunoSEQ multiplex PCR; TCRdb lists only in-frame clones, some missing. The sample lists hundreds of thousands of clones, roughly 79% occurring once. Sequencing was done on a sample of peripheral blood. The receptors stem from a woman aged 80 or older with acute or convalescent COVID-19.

CDR3 coding DNA: TGCAGTGCTAGTCCCCTCGGACAGGGGAGTTTCTATGGCTACACCTTC. Its translation: CSASPLGQGSFYGYTF. This chain uses TRBV20-1 with TRBJ1-2, with 9 bases that match TRBD1. This CDR3 is built from 16 residues. J was trimmed by 4 bases and V by 3 bases; bases with no gene match: 12. The germline V gene encodes CDR1 DFQATT and CDR2 SNEGSKA (reference sequence).

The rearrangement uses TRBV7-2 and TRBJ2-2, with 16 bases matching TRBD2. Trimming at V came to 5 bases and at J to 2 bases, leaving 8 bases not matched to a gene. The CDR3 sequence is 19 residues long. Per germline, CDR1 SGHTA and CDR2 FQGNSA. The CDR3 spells CASSAGTSGGAVNTGELFF. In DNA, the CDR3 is TGTGCCAGCAGCGCCGGGACTAGCGGGGGGGCGGTAAACACCGGGGAGCTGTTTTTT.

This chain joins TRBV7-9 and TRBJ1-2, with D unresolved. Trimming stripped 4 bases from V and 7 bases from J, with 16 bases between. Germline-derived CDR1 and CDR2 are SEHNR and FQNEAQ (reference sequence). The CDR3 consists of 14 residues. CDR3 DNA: TGTGCCAGCAGCTCCCAGCGTTCTAGGTCTGGCTACACCTTC. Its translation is CASSSQRSRSGYTF.

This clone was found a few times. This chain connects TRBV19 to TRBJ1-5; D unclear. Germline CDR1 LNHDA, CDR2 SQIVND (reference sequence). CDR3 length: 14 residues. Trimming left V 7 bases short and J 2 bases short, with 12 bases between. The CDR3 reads CASIGGIGNQPQHF. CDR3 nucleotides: TGTGCCAGTATCGGCGGGATTGGCAATCAGCCCCAGCATTTT. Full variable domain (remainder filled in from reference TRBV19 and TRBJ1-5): DGGITQSPKYLFRKEGQNVTLSCEQNLNHDAMYWYRQDPGQGLRLIYYSQIVNDFQKGDIAEGYSVSREKKESFPLTVTSAQKNPTAFYLCASIGGIGNQPQHFGDGTRLSIL.

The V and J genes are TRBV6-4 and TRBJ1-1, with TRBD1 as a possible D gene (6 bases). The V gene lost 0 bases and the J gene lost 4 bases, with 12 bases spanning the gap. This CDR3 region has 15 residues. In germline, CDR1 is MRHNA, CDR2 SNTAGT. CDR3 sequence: CASSDSSGGATEAFF. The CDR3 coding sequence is TGTGCCAGCAGTGACTCGTCCGGGGGGGCCACTGAAGCTTTCTTT.

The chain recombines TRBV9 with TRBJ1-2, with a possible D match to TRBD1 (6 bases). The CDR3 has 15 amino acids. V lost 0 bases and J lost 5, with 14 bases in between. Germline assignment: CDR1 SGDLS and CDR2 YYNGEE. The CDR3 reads CASSVDGRGNYGYTF. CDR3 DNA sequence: TGTGCCAGCAGCGTAGACGGCAGGGGTAATTATGGCTACACCTTC.

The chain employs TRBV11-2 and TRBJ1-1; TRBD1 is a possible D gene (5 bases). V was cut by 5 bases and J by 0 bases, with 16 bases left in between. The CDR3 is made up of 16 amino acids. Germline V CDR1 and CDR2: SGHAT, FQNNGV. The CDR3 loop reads CASSPQGFDMNTEAFF. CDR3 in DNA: TGTGCCAGCAGCCCCCAGGGTTTCGACATGAACACTGAAGCTTTCTTT.

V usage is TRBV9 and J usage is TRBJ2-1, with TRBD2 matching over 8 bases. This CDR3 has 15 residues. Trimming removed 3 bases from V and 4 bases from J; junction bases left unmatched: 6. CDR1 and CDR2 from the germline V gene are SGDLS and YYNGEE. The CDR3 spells CASSATSGVYNEQFF. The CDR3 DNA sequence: TGTGCCAGCAGCGCTACTAGCGGAGTATACAATGAGCAGTTCTTC.

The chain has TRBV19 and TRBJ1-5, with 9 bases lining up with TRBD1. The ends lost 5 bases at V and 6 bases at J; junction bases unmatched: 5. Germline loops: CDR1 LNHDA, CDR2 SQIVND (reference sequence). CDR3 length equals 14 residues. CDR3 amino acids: CASSPGDRAQPQHF. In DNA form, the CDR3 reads TGTGCCAGTAGTCCTGGGGACAGGGCTCAGCCCCAGCATTTT.

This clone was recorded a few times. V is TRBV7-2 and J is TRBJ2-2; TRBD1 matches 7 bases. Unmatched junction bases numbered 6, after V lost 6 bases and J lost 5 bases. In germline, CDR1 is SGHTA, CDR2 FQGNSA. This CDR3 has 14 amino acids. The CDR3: CASRDRRTTGELFF. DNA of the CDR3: TGTGCCAGCAGGGACAGGCGAACGACCGGGGAGCTGTTTTTT.

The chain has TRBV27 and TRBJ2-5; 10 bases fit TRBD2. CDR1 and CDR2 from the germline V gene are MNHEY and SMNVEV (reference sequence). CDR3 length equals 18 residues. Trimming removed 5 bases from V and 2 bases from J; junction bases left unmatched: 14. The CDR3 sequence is CASSQKAGLADIQETQYF. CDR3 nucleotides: TGTGCCAGCAGTCAAAAAGCCGGACTAGCGGACATACAAGAGACCCAGTACTTC.

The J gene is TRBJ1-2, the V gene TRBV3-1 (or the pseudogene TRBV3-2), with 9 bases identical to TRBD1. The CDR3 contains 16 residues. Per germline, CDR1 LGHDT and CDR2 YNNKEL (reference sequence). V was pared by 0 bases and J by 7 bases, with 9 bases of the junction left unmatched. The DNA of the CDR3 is TGTGCCAGCAGCCAAGATGCGGGACAGGGAAGGTCTGGCTACACCTTC. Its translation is CASSQDAGQGRSGYTF.

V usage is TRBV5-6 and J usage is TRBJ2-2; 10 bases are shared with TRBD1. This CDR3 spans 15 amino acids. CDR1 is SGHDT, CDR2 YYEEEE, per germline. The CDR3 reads CASRGTGAFAGELFF. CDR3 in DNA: TGTGCGAGTCGCGGGACAGGGGCGTTCGCCGGGGAGCTGTTTTTT.

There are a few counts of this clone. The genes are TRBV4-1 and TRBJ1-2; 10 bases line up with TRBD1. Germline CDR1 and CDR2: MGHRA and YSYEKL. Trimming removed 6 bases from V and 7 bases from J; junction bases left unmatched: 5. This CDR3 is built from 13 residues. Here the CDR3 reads CASSDRQGAGYTF. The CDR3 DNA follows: TGCGCCAGCAGTGACAGACAGGGGGCTGGCTACACCTTC.